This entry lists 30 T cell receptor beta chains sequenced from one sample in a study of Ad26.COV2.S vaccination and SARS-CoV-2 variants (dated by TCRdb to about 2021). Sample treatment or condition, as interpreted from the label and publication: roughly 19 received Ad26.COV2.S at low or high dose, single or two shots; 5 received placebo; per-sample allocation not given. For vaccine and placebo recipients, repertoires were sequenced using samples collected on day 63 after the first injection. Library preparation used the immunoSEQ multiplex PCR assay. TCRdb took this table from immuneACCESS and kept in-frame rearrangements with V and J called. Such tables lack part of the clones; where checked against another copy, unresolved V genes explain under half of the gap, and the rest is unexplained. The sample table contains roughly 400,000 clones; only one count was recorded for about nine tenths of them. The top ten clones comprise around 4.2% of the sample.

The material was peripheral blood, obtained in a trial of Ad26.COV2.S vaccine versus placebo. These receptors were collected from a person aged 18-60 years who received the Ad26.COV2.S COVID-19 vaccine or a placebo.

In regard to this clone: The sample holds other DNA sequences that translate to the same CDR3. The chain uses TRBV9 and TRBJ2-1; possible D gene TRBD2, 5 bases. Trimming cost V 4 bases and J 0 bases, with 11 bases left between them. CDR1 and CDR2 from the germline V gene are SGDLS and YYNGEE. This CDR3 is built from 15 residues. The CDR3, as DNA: TGTGCCAGCAGCCCCAGCGGTAGCTCCTACAATGAGCAGTTCTTC. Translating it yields CASSPSGSSYNEQFF.

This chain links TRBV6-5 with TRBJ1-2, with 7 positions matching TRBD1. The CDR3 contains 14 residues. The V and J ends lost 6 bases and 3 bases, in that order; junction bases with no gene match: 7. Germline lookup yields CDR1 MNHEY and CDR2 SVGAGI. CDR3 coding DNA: TGTGCCAGCAGCCGACAGGGCAGGGACTATGGCTACACCTTC. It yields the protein CASSRQGRDYGYTF.

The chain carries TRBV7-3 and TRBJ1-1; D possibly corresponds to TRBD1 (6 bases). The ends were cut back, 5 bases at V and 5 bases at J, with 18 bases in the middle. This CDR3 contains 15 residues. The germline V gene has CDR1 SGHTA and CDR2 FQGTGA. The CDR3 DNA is TGTGCCAGCAGCCCCGAGGGGGGAGGGTGGACTGAAGCTTTCTTT. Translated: CASSPEGGGWTEAFF.

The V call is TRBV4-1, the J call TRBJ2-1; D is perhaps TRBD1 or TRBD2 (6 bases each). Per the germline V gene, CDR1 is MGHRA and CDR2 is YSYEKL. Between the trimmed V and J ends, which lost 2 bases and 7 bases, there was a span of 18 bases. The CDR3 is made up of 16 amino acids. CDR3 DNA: TGCGCCAGCAGCCAAAGGGGGGCCGAGATGGGGAATGAGCAGTTCTTC. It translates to CASSQRGAEMGNEQFF.

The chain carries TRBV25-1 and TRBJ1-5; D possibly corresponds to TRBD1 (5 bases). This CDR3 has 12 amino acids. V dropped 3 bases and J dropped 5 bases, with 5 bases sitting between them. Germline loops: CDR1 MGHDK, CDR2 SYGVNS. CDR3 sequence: CASSDRDQPQHF. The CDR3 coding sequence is TGTGCCAGCAGTGACAGGGATCAGCCCCAGCATTTT.

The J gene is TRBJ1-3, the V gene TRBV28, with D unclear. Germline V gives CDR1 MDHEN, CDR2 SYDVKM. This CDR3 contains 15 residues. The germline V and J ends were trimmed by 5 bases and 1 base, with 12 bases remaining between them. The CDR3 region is CASSPGGISGNTIYF. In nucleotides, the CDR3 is TGTGCCAGCAGTCCGGGCGGGATATCTGGAAACACCATATATTTT.

The CDR3 protein is CASSQVAGTEAFF. The DNA for the CDR3 is TGTGCCAGCAGCCAAGTAGCCGGGACTGAAGCTTTCTTT. The chain recombines TRBV14 with TRBJ1-1, with D hard to call. The CDR3 runs to 13 residues. V was cut by 1 base and J by 5 bases, with 8 bases left in between. Germline CDR1 and CDR2: SGHDN and FVKESK.

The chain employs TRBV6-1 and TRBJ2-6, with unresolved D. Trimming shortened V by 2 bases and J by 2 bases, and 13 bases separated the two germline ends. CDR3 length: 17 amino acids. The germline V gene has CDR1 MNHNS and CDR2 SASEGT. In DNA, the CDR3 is TGTGCCAGCAGTGAACGTCCCGGGCGTCCTGGGGCCAACGTCCTGACTTTC. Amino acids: CASSERPGRPGANVLTF.

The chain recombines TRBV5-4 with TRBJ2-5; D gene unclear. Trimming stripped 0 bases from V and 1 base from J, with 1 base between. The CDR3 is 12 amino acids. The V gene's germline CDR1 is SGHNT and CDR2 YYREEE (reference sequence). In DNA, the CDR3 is TGTGCCAGCAGCTTGGGCCAAGAGACCCAGTACTTC. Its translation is CASSLGQETQYF.

CDR3 nucleotides: TGTGCCAGCAGCAAAGTGGGTTATTGTCAGGTTGAGTCGAACACTGAAGCTTTCTTT. This encodes CASSKVGYCQVESNTEAFF. The V gene is TRBV21-1, the J gene TRBJ1-1; TRBD1 is taken as the D call from the table, unchecked against the DNA. TRBV21-1 represents a pseudogene. This CDR3 is 19 amino acids long.

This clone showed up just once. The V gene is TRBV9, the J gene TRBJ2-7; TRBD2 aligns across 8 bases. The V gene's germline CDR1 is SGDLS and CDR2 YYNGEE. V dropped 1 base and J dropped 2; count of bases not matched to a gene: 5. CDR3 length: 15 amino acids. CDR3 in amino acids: CASSVRGSGTYEQYF. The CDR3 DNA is TGTGCCAGCAGCGTAAGGGGTAGCGGGACCTACGAGCAGTACTTC.

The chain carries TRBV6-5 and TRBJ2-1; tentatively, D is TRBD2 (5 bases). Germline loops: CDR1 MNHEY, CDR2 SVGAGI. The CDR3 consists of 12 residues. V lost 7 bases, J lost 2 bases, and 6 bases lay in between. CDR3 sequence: CASTRAYNEQFF. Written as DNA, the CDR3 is TGTGCCAGCACGCGGGCCTACAATGAGCAGTTCTTC.

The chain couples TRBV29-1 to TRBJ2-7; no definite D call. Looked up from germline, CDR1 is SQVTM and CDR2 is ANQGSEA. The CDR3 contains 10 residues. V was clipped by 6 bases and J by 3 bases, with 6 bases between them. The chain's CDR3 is CSVADYEQYF. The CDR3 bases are TGCAGCGTGGCCGACTACGAGCAGTACTTC.

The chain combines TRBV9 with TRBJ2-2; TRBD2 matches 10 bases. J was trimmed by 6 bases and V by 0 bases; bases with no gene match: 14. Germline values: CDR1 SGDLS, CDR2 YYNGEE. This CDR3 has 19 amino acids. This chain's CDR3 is CASSVDPWRLAGSAGELFF. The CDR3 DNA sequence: TGTGCCAGCAGCGTAGACCCCTGGAGACTAGCGGGTTCCGCCGGGGAGCTGTTTTTT.

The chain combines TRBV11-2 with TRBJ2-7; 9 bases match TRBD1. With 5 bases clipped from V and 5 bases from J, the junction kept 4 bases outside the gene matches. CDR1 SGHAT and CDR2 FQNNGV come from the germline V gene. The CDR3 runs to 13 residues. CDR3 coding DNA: TGTGCCAGCAGCCGGGGACAGGGAAACGAGCAGTACTTC. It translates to CASSRGQGNEQYF. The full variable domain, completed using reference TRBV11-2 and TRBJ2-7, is EAGVAQSPRYKIIEKRQSVAFWCNPISGHATLYWYQQILGQGPKLLIQFQNNGVVDDSQLPKDRFSAERLKGVDSTLKIQPAKLEDSAVYLCASSRGQGNEQYFGPGTRLTVT.

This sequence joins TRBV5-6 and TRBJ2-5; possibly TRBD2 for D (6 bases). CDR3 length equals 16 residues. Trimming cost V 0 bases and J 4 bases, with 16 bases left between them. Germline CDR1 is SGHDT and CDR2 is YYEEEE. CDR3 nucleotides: TGTGCCAGCAGCTTGGTTTTGGGAGGAGTAGGAGAGACCCAGTACTTC. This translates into CASSLVLGGVGETQYF. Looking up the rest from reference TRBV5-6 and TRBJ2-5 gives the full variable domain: DAGVTQSPTHLIKTRGQQVTLRCSPKSGHDTVSWYQQALGQGPQFIFQYYEEEERQRGNFPDRFSGHQFPNYSSELNVNALLLGDSALYLCASSLVLGGVGETQYFGPGTRLLVL.

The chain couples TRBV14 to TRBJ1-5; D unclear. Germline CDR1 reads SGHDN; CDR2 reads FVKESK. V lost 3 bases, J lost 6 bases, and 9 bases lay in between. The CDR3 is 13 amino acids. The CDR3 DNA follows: TGTGCCAGCAGCCAGGGCTTAAGTCAGCCCCAGCATTTT. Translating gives CASSQGLSQPQHF. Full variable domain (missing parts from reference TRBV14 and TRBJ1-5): EAGVTQFPSHSVIEKGQTVTLRCDPISGHDNLYWYRRVMGKEIKFLLHFVKESKQDESGMPNNRFLAERTGGTYSTLKVQPAELEDSGVYFCASSQGLSQPQHFGDGTRLSIL.

DNA of the CDR3: TGTGCCAGCTCACCGTCCGGGAGGGCCCTATCTTCTGATGAGCAGTTCTTC. This codes for CASSPSGRALSSDEQFF. The chain employs TRBV18 and TRBJ2-1; 8 nucleotides align to TRBD2. This CDR3 has 17 residues. CDR1 KGHSH and CDR2 LQKENI come from the germline V gene. After removal of 3 bases from V and 8 bases from J, the junction contained 15 bases not matched to a gene.

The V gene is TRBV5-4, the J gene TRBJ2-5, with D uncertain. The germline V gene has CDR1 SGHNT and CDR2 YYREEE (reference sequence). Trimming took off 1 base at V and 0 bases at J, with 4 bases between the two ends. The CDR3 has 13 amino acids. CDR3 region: CASSLFDQETQYF. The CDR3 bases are TGTGCCAGCAGCTTGTTTGACCAAGAGACCCAGTACTTC.

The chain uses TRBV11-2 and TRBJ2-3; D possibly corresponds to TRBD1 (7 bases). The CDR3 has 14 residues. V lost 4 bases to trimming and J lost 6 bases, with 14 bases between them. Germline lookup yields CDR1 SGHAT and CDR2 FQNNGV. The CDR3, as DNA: TGTGCCAGCAGCTCACCCAGGGGGGCGGATACGCAGTATTTT. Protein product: CASSSPRGADTQYF.

The CDR3 coding sequence is TGTGCCAGCAGTCGTAGCGGAGACGGTGAGCAGTACTTC. This translates into CASSRSGDGEQYF. The rearrangement links TRBV3-1 (or the pseudogene TRBV3-2) to TRBJ2-7; tentative D call: TRBD2 (6 bases). Germline V lookup: CDR1 LGHDT, CDR2 YNNKEL (reference sequence). V lost 6 bases and J 7 bases, leaving 16 bases between the germline ends. This CDR3 is built from 13 residues.

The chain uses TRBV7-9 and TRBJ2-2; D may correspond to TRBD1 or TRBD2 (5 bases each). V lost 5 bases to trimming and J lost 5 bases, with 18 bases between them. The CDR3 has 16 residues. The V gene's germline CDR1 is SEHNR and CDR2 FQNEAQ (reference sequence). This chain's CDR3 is CASSARDLRKTGELFF. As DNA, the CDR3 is TGTGCCAGCAGCGCCCGGGACCTGCGAAAGACCGGGGAGCTGTTTTTT.

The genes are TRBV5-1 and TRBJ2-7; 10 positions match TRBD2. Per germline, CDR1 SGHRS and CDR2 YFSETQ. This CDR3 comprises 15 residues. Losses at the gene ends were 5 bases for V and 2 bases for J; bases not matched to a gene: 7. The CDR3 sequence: CASRFLAGGAYEQYF. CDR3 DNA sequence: TGCGCCAGCAGATTCTTAGCGGGAGGAGCCTACGAGCAGTACTTC.

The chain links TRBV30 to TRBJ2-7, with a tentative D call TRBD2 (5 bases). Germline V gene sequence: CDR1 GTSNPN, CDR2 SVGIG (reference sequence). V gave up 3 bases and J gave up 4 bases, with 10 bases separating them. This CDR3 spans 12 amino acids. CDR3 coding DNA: TGTGCCTGGAGCCCCCGGGATTACGAGCAGTACTTC. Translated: CAWSPRDYEQYF.

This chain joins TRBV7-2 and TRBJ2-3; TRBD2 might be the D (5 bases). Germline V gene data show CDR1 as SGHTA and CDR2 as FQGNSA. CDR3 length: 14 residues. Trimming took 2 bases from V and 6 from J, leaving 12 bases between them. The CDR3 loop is CTSSLRPRGDTQYF. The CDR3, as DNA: TGTACCAGCAGCTTACGGCCGCGCGGGGATACGCAGTATTTT.

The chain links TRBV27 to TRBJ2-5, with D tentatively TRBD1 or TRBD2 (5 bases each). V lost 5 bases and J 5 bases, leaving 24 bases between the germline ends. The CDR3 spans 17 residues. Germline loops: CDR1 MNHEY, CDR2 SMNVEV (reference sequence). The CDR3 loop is CASSRSGVRELWETQYF. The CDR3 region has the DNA TGTGCCAGCAGTAGATCAGGCGTCAGGGAGTTGTGGGAGACCCAGTACTTC.

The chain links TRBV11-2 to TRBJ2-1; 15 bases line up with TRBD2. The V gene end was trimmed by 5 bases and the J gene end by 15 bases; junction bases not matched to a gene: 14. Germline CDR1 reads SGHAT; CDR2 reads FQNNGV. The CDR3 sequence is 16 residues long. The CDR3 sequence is CASSDRTSGRDKWWFF. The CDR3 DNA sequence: TGTGCCAGCAGCGACCGGACTAGCGGGAGGGATAAGTGGTGGTTCTTC.

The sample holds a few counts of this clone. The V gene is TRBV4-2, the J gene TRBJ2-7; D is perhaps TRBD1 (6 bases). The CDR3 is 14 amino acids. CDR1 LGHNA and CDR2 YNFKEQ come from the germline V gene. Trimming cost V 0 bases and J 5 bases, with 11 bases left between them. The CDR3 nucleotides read TGTGCCAGCAGCCAAGACCGAAGGGGGAACGAGCAGTACTTC. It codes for CASSQDRRGNEQYF.

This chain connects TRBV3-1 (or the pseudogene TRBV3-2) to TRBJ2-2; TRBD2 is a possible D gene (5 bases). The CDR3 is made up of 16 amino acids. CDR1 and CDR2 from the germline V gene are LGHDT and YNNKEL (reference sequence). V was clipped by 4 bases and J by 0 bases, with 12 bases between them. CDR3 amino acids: CASSPREGPNTGELFF. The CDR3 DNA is TGTGCCAGCAGCCCTCGAGAGGGCCCGAACACCGGGGAGCTGTTTTTT.

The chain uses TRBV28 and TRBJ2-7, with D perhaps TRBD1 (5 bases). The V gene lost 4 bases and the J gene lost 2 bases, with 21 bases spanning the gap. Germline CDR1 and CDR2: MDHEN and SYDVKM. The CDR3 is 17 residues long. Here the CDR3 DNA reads TGTGCCAGCAGTTACAAACACTGGCAGGGATATACCTACGAGCAGTACTTC. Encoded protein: CASSYKHWQGYTYEQYF.